Listed below are T cell receptor beta chains from one sample, sequenced in a study of OX40 agonist ivuxolimab in advanced cancers. TCRdb keeps only in-frame clones here, not all; method: immunoSEQ multiplex PCR. The sample records 90,000 to 100,000 clones, approximately 83% being singletons. The material was CD4+ or CD8+ T cells sorted from blood, obtained in a trial of the OX40 agonist ivuxolimab. All receptors derive from an adult with an advanced solid tumor such as melanoma, head and neck, liver or kidney cancer. CDR3s include the opening cysteine and the closing phenylalanine or tryptophan. D genes are given only for firm matches. Rows give clone size only sometimes, using once, few, many, or a class for an expanded clone.

clone_size d_call j_call v_call cdr3_aa cdr3_nt
. TRBD2 TRBJ2-1 TRBV30 CAWSVQLARHEQFF TGTGCCTGGAGTGTACAACTAGCGAGGCATGAGCAGTTCTTC
. . TRBJ1-4 TRBV5-1 CASRARGGEKLFF TGCGCCAGCAGGGCCCGTGGGGGTGAAAAACTGTTTTTT
. . TRBJ2-1 TRBV25-1 CASSPQYNEQFF TGTGCCAGCAGTCCCCAATACAATGAGCAGTTCTTC
. TRBD1 TRBJ2-2 TRBV9 CASSSRDRGSGELFF TGTGCCAGCAGCTCCCGGGACAGGGGTTCCGGGGAGCTGTTTTTT
. . TRBJ1-5 TRBV5-5 CASSRPGQPQHF TGTGCCAGCAGCCGGCCTGGCCAGCCCCAGCATTTT
few . TRBJ1-6 TRBV30 CAWSVRPNNSPLHF TGTGCCTGGAGTGTAAGGCCGAATAATTCACCCCTCCACTTT
once . TRBJ2-3 TRBV5-1 CASSGRLSTDTQYF TGCGCCAGCAGCGGCAGGCTGAGCACAGATACGCAGTATTTT
. TRBD1 TRBJ2-5 TRBV18 CASSRGQGQETQYF TGTGCCAGCTCCCGGGGACAGGGTCAAGAGACCCAGTACTTC
. . TRBJ2-3 TRBV7-3 CASSSLGVADTQYF TGTGCCAGCAGCTCCCTTGGGGTGGCAGATACGCAGTATTTT
. . TRBJ2-7 TRBV9 CASSGKGDGEYEQYF TGTGCCAGCAGCGGCAAAGGGGACGGAGAATACGAGCAGTACTTC
. TRBD1 TRBJ1-1 TRBV19 CASSIQGVAEAFF TGTGCCAGTAGTATCCAGGGGGTCGCTGAAGCTTTCTTT
few TRBD2 TRBJ2-2 TRBV19 CASSATSGSPGELFF TGTGCCAGTAGCGCGACTAGCGGGAGCCCCGGGGAGCTGTTTTTT
. TRBD1 TRBJ2-7 TRBV30 CAWGHRGPGEQYF TGTGCCTGGGGACACAGGGGGCCTGGCGAGCAGTACTTC
. TRBD1 TRBJ1-1 TRBV28 CASRTTGVNTEAFF TGTGCCAGCAGGACGACAGGGGTAAACACTGAAGCTTTCTTT
. . TRBJ2-1 TRBV5-8 CASSLVGSGSAFF .
. TRBD1 TRBJ2-1 TRBV7-9 CASSPRTGGYNEQFF TGTGCCAGCAGCCCCCGGACAGGGGGCTACAATGAGCAGTTCTTC
. TRBD1 TRBJ2-2 TRBV5-1 CASSELDRGPGELFF TGCGCCAGCAGCGAATTAGACAGGGGCCCCGGGGAGCTGTTTTTT
. . TRBJ2-7 TRBV6-5 CASSVGTESYEQYF TGTGCCAGCAGTGTAGGGACGGAGTCCTACGAGCAGTACTTC
. TRBD1 TRBJ1-1 TRBV2 CASSEGQGGKTEAFF TGTGCCAGCAGTGAAGGACAGGGGGGGAAGACTGAAGCTTTCTTT
. TRBD2 TRBJ2-1 TRBV11-2 CASSRLAGGRNEQFF TGTGCCAGCAGTCGACTAGCGGGGGGGCGCAATGAGCAGTTCTTC
few . TRBJ2-5 TRBV2 CASRRGVQETQYF TGTGCCAGCAGAAGAGGGGTCCAAGAGACCCAGTACTTC
. . TRBJ2-1 TRBV7-9 CASSLTGVTYNEQFF TGTGCCAGCAGCTTAACGGGAGTCACCTACAATGAGCAGTTCTTC
. . TRBJ1-4 TRBV7-3 CASSLAWGTINEKLFF TGTGCCAGCAGCTTAGCGTGGGGGACGATTAATGAAAAACTGTTTTTT
. . TRBJ2-5 TRBV5-4 CASSQALGRQETQYF TGTGCCAGCAGCCAAGCTTTGGGGCGGCAAGAGACCCAGTACTTC
once TRBD1 TRBJ2-2 TRBV2 CASRAGQGGYTGELFF TGTGCCAGCAGGGCCGGACAGGGCGGGTACACCGGGGAGCTGTTTTTT
. TRBD2 TRBJ2-4 TRBV30 CAWSGGAIVKNIQYF TGTGCCTGGAGCGGGGGGGCCATTGTGAAAAACATTCAGTACTTC
. . TRBJ1-1 TRBV19 CASSIAMNTEAFF TGTGCCAGTAGTATCGCAATGAACACTGAAGCTTTCTTT
few . TRBJ2-5 TRBV5-1 CASSLPGLETQYF TGCGCCAGCAGCTTGCCGGGGTTGGAGACCCAGTACTTC
. TRBD1 TRBJ1-2 TRBV4-1 CASSPIPTGTYGYTF TGCGCCAGCAGCCCTATTCCGACAGGGACCTATGGCTACACCTTC
. . TRBJ2-3 TRBV18 CASSPPYSLDTQYF TGTGCCAGCTCACCACCGTACAGTTTAGATACGCAGTATTTT